The 21 T cell receptor beta chains reported below all come from one sample, sequenced in a study of T cells in Graves' hyperthyroidism and ophthalmopathy. Amplification of TCR beta CDR3 regions was performed using RNA transcripts as template. HTBI primers were used for first-round RT-PCR of the TCR CDR3. TCRdb called the multiplex PCR reads again in MiXCR, with one record for every CDR3 protein. The repertoire consists of 640,000 or so distinct CDR3 sequences, with approximately 14% occurring once and the leading ten covering about 6.6%. Sequenced material: blood. The receptors derive from a woman aged 18-30 years with Graves' ophthalmopathy.

V and J are TRBV4-3 and TRBJ2-7; D might be TRBD2 (5 bases). Germline V gene sequence: CDR1 LGHNA, CDR2 YSLEER. The V end lost 3 bases, the J end lost 1 base, and 16 bases lay between the germline ends. The CDR3 is 16 residues long. The CDR3 sequence is CASSHRASGKSYEQYF. The CDR3 bases are TGCGCCAGCAGCCACCGAGCGAGCGGAAAGTCCTACGAGCAGTACTTC.

This chain links TRBV3-1 with TRBJ2-1; TRBD1 matches at 7 bases. The germline CDR1 and CDR2 sequences are LGHDT and YNNKEL (reference sequence). Trimming cost V 0 bases and J 5 bases; bases outside gene matches: 1. The CDR3 is 14 residues long. CDR3 sequence: CASSQDQGDNEQFF. Written as DNA, the CDR3 is TGTGCCAGCAGCCAAGATCAGGGGGACAATGAGCAGTTCTTC.

This clonotype has more than one count but fewer than ten. V usage is TRBV7-9 and J usage is TRBJ2-7, with 9 positions matching TRBD2. In germline, CDR1 is SEHNR, CDR2 FQNEAQ (reference sequence). After removal of 5 bases from V and 9 bases from J, the junction contained 17 bases not matched to a gene. This CDR3 comprises 16 residues. The CDR3 DNA follows: TGTGCCAGCAGCCCAAGATGGCGGGAGGGCCGAAACTGGCAGTACTTC. As protein: CASSPRWREGRNWQYF.

This clonotype has a count of ten or more. The chain carries TRBV20-1 and TRBJ2-7; D is undetermined. Germline V gene data show CDR1 as DFQATT and CDR2 as SNEGSKA (reference sequence). The germline V and J ends were trimmed by 0 bases and 5 bases, with 5 bases remaining between them. The CDR3 has 11 residues. For the CDR3, the DNA is TGCAGTGCTAGAGAAAGCCACGAGCAGTACTTC. This translates into CSARESHEQYF.

This clonotype was seen a handful of times. The chain joins TRBV24-1 to TRBJ2-5; D is undetermined. CDR3 length: 14 residues. Trimming removed 6 bases at V and 4 bases at J, with 14 bases between. Germline CDR1 and CDR2: KGHDR and SFDVKD. CDR3 sequence: CATSRTAARETQYF. CDR3 sequence (DNA): TGTGCCACCAGTAGGACGGCAGCCAGAGAGACCCAGTACTTC.

This clonotype has a count of ten or more. J is TRBJ2-7 and V is TRBV5-1; 10 bases map to TRBD2. The germline V gene encodes CDR1 SGHRS and CDR2 YFSETQ. The CDR3 sequence is 15 residues long. Losses at the gene ends were 3 bases for V and 0 bases for J; bases not matched to a gene: 3. Here the CDR3 DNA reads TGCGCCAGCAGCTCCGGGACTAGCGACTCCTACGAGCAGTACTTC. Its translation is CASSSGTSDSYEQYF.

This clonotype has a handful of counts. The rearrangement joins TRBV9 to TRBJ2-7; 7 bases match TRBD1. The V segment lost 0 bases and the J segment 9 bases; nucleotides outside the gene matches: 9. Germline V lookup: CDR1 SGDLS, CDR2 YYNGEE. This CDR3 spans 14 amino acids. The DNA of the CDR3 is TGTGCCAGCAGCGTAGATCTGGCAGGGGGATGGCAGTACTTC. Translation: CASSVDLAGGWQYF.

This clonotype was picked up many times. The V gene is TRBV6-6, the J gene TRBJ2-7; D gene ambiguous. The ends were cut back, 0 bases at V and 3 bases at J, with 9 bases in the middle. The CDR3 has 14 residues. Germline V gives CDR1 MNHNY, CDR2 SVGAGI (reference sequence). CDR3 in DNA: TGTGCCAGCAGTTACTCATATAGAGGCTACGAGCAGTACTTC. Its translation is CASSYSYRGYEQYF.

This clonotype has ten or more counts. The chain recombines TRBV7-8 with TRBJ2-1; no definite D call. Per germline, CDR1 SGHVS and CDR2 FQNEAQ. The CDR3 extends over 16 amino acids. V dropped 5 bases and J dropped 0 bases, with 14 bases sitting between them. In nucleotides, the CDR3 is TGTGCCAGCAGCCCCCCCGTAATGGGCTCCTACAATGAGCAGTTCTTC. Its translation: CASSPPVMGSYNEQFF.

This clonotype was seen more than once but under ten times. The chain uses TRBV9 and TRBJ1-5; no clear D. This CDR3 contains 15 residues. Germline CDR1 is SGDLS and CDR2 is YYNGEE. V was trimmed by 1 base and J by 7 bases, leaving 15 bases between them. CDR3 region: CASSVSDGGRQPQHF. CDR3 bases: TGTGCCAGCAGCGTATCGGACGGTGGGAGGCAGCCCCAGCATTTT.

A few counts support this clonotype. V and J are TRBV11-2 and TRBJ2-1; 14 bases are shared with TRBD2. The germline V gene has CDR1 SGHAT and CDR2 FQNNGV. This CDR3 comprises 16 residues. The J segment lost 9 bases and the V segment lost 3 bases, leaving 7 bases of the junction unmatched. The CDR3 DNA follows: TGTGCCAGCAGCTTCGGAGGGACTAGCGGGAGTTTTGAGCAGTTCTTC. This codes for CASSFGGTSGSFEQFF. The full variable domain, with the rest looked up from reference TRBV11-2 and TRBJ2-1, is EAGVAQSPRYKIIEKRQSVAFWCNPISGHATLYWYQQILGQGPKLLIQFQNNGVVDDSQLPKDRFSAERLKGVDSTLKIQPAKLEDSAVYLCASSFGGTSGSFEQFFGPGTRLTVL.

There are many counts of this clonotype. The chain recombines TRBV2 with TRBJ2-2, with a tentative D call TRBD2 (7 bases). Trimming shortened V by 7 bases and J by 4 bases, and 19 bases separated the two germline ends. CDR3 size: 16 residues. Germline values: CDR1 SNHLY, CDR2 FYNNEI. CDR3 amino acids: CASIRGSRGGTGELFF. The CDR3 DNA is TGTGCCAGCATACGCGGGAGTAGAGGGGGCACCGGGGAGCTGTTTTTT.

Concerning this clonotype itself: Given the absence of the conserved phenylalanine or tryptophan at the CDR3 end, a read error is likely. This chain joins TRBV3-1 and TRBJ1-5; D gene unclear. V was pared by 4 bases and J by 4 bases, with 14 bases between. The CDR3 has 15 residues. Germline lookup yields CDR1 LGHDT and CDR2 YNNKEL (reference sequence). The CDR3 DNA reads TGTGCCAGCAGCCTAGATCTAACAGAGAATCAGCCCCAGCATTCT. Protein product: CASSLDLTENQPQHS.

This chain uses TRBV7-9 with TRBJ2-5; possibly TRBD1 or TRBD2 for D (5 bases each). Germline CDR1 reads SEHNR; CDR2 reads FQNEAQ (reference sequence). This CDR3 region has 13 residues. The V gene lost 7 bases and the J gene lost 2 bases, with 11 bases spanning the gap. Written as DNA, the CDR3 is TGTGCCAGCACCGGGGCGATACAAGAGACCCAGTACTTC. It translates to CASTGAIQETQYF.

This clonotype was counted ten times or more. The rearrangement links TRBV5-5 to TRBJ2-7; D is undetermined. Germline assignment: CDR1 SGHKS and CDR2 YYEKEE (reference sequence). This CDR3 is 12 amino acids long. V was clipped by 4 bases and J by 6 bases, with 11 bases between them. CDR3 amino acids: CASSRPGFEQYF. The DNA of the CDR3 is TGTGCCAGCAGCCGGCCAGGTTTCGAGCAGTACTTC.

This rearrangement joins TRBV27 to TRBJ1-1, with 8 bases lining up with TRBD1. Per germline, CDR1 MNHEY and CDR2 SMNVEV (reference sequence). Losses at the gene ends were 6 bases for V and 4 bases for J; bases not matched to a gene: 10. The CDR3 length is 15 residues. As DNA, the CDR3 is TGTGCCAGCAGAGCCGGGACAGGTGATAGCACTGAAGCTTTCTTT. Amino acids: CASRAGTGDSTEAFF.

This clonotype was seen at least ten times. V usage is TRBV12-3 or TRBV12-4 and J usage is TRBJ2-3; tentatively, D is TRBD1 (6 bases). The germline V and J ends were trimmed by 7 bases and 8 bases, with 22 bases remaining between them. This CDR3 has 15 amino acids. The CDR3 loop is CASNLGGSGQRTQYF. CDR3 nucleotides: TGTGCCAGCAACCTAGGGGGAAGCGGTCAGCGTACGCAGTATTTT.

The J gene is TRBJ1-2, the V gene TRBV18; D is uncertain. The germline V and J ends were trimmed by 1 base and 2 bases, with 11 bases remaining between them. The germline V gene has CDR1 KGHSH and CDR2 LQKENI. This CDR3 has 15 residues. CDR3 region: CASSPLLTENYGYTF. CDR3 coding DNA: TGTGCCAGCTCACCACTCTTGACGGAAAACTATGGCTACACCTTC. Full variable domain (remainder filled in from reference TRBV18 and TRBJ1-2): NAGVMQNPRHLVRRRGQEARLRCSPMKGHSHVYWYRQLPEEGLKFMVYLQKENIIDESGMPKERFSAEFPKEGPSILRIQQVVRGDSAAYFCASSPLLTENYGYTFGSGTRLTVV.

On this clonotype itself: A much larger clonotype is one base distant, so this may be a read error. The chain joins TRBV6-2 or TRBV6-3 to TRBJ1-1; D gene ambiguous. Germline CDR1 reads MNHEY; CDR2 reads SVGEGT. CDR3 size: 13 residues. The CDR3 here is CASTLQKNTEASF. Written as DNA, the CDR3 is TGTGCCAGCACCCTACAGAAGAACACTGAAGCTTCCTTT.

This clonotype was observed at least ten times. This chain uses TRBV24-1 with TRBJ2-3; D unresolved. This CDR3 is built from 13 residues. Germline lookup yields CDR1 KGHDR and CDR2 SFDVKD. Deletions cut 4 bases from V and 0 bases from J, with 4 bases between. CDR3 in DNA: TGTGCCACCAGTGACAAGAGCACAGATACGCAGTATTTT. Translated: CATSDKSTDTQYF.

This CDR3 is CASSLLNNAGELFF. CDR3 in DNA: TGTGCCAGCAGTTTATTGAACAACGCCGGGGAGCTGTTTTTT. V usage is TRBV12-3 or TRBV12-4 and J usage is TRBJ2-2; D not certain. V dropped 2 bases and J dropped 6 bases, with 10 bases sitting between them. CDR3 length: 14 residues.